The 32 T cell receptor beta chains below were found in one sample sequenced in a study of CD8 T cells in Susac syndrome. Random hexamers were used to reverse transcribe the RNA input (roughly 0.5 to 1 ug). TCRdb ran MiXCR on the immunoSEQ multiplex PCR reads and lists one entry per CDR3 protein. Of about 150,000 distinct CDR3 sequences listed, roughly 94% are singletons. The specimen sequenced was CD8+ T cells from PBMCs. These receptors were taken from a human donor with multiple sclerosis.

This chain uses TRBV30 with TRBJ1-4; D ambiguous. Between the trimmed V and J ends, which lost 3 bases and 0 bases, there was a span of 8 bases. This CDR3 spans 14 amino acids. CDR1 and CDR2 (germline): GTSNPN, SVGIG (reference sequence). The CDR3 coding sequence is TGTGCCTGGAGCTCCCGAGCAACTAATGAAAAACTGTTTTTT. Its protein is CAWSSRATNEKLFF.

The rearrangement joins TRBV7-9 to TRBJ1-2; unclear D gene. The CDR3 is made up of 14 amino acids. Trimming stripped 5 bases from V and 5 bases from J, with 15 bases between. Germline V CDR1 and CDR2: SEHNR, FQNEAQ (reference sequence). CDR3 sequence reads: CASSDNRGAYGYTF. The CDR3 DNA follows: TGTGCCAGCAGCGACAACCGGGGAGCGTATGGCTACACCTTC.

This chain uses TRBV12-5 with TRBJ2-1; no firm D call. Trimming removed 1 base at V and 0 bases at J, with 7 bases between. The germline gives CDR1 LGHNT, CDR2 FRNRAP. The CDR3 runs 15 residues. CDR3 sequence: CASGLEVSSYNEQFF. As DNA, the CDR3 is TGTGCTAGTGGTTTGGAGGTGAGCTCCTACAATGAGCAGTTCTTC.

A few counts support this clonotype. The chain couples TRBV7-9 to TRBJ2-7; 9 bases match TRBD1. In germline, CDR1 is SEHNR, CDR2 FQNEAQ (reference sequence). CDR3 length equals 14 residues. After removal of 9 bases from V and 3 bases from J, the junction contained 9 bases not matched to a gene. The CDR3 region has the DNA TGTGCCAGTTCATCGGGACAGGGTAGCTACGAGCAGTACTTC. Translation: CASSSGQGSYEQYF.

This rearrangement joins TRBV7-3 to TRBJ1-1, with D hard to call. V lost 1 base and J 2 bases, leaving 14 bases between the germline ends. Germline V gene lookup returns CDR1 SGHTA and CDR2 FQGTGA. The CDR3 contains 16 residues. The CDR3 DNA follows: TGTGCCAGCAGCTTAAGTAGGCCGGCGGGAAACACTGAAGCTTTCTTT. Its translation is CASSLSRPAGNTEAFF.

The J gene is TRBJ1-5, the V gene TRBV28; no clear D gene. V was clipped by 3 bases and J by 3 bases, with 15 bases between them. CDR3 size: 16 residues. From germline, CDR1 is MDHEN and CDR2 SYDVKM. For the CDR3, the DNA is TGTGCCAGCAGTTTTTTCCGACGGAAAAACAATCAGCCCCAGCATTTT. The encoded protein is CASSFFRRKNNQPQHF.

The V call is TRBV2, the J call TRBJ2-2, with D tentatively TRBD1 (6 bases). Germline lookup yields CDR1 SNHLY and CDR2 FYNNEI. This CDR3 has 15 amino acids. V lost 4 bases and J lost 1, with 10 bases in between. CDR3 region: CASSVRQENTGELFF. The CDR3 DNA is TGTGCCAGCAGTGTACGACAGGAGAACACCGGGGAGCTGTTTTTT.

The V gene is TRBV29-1, the J gene TRBJ2-1; D may be TRBD1 or TRBD2 (7 bases each). V gave up 1 base and J gave up 8 bases, with 18 bases separating them. Germline-derived CDR1 and CDR2 are SQVTM and ANQGSEA. CDR3 length: 15 residues. The chain's CDR3 is CSVEVRGQGGYEQFF. CDR3 DNA: TGCAGCGTTGAAGTTAGAGGGCAGGGGGGGTATGAGCAGTTCTTC.

V usage is TRBV18 and J usage is TRBJ2-3, with 7 nucleotides matching TRBD1. This CDR3 region has 16 residues. V trimming: 2 bases; J trimming: 0 bases; junction bases outside the gene matches: 5. From germline, CDR1 is KGHSH and CDR2 LQKENI. CDR3 nucleotide sequence: TGTGCCAGCTCACCAAGGGACAGCACTAGCACAGATACGCAGTATTTT. As protein: CASSPRDSTSTDTQYF.

This chain uses TRBV12-3 or TRBV12-4 with TRBJ1-2; no definite D call. There are 13 residues in the CDR3. Trimming stripped 3 bases from V and 4 bases from J, with 9 bases between. CDR3 sequence (DNA): TGTGCCAGCAGTTTGACCCCTTCCTATGGCTACACCTTC. Residues: CASSLTPSYGYTF.

J is TRBJ1-5 and V is TRBV12-3 or TRBV12-4; perhaps TRBD1 as D (6 bases). CDR3 length: 15 residues. With 6 bases removed from V and 7 bases from J, the gap between germline ends came to 19 bases. DNA of the CDR3: TGTGCCAGCAGCCTATCTTCCCAGGGGCGGCAGCCCCAGCATTTT. It translates to CASSLSSQGRQPQHF.

The chain carries TRBV12-3 or TRBV12-4 and TRBJ1-5; D is perhaps TRBD1 (5 bases). The CDR3 totals 15 residues. V lost 5 bases and J 0 bases, leaving 11 bases between the germline ends. The CDR3 sequence is CASSPRVSSNQPQHF. DNA for the CDR3: TGTGCCAGCAGTCCCAGGGTTAGTAGCAATCAGCCCCAGCATTTT.

This chain links TRBV28 with TRBJ2-1; 8 bases align to TRBD2. The ends lost 4 bases at V and 7 bases at J; junction bases unmatched: 9. This CDR3 comprises 15 residues. Per germline, CDR1 MDHEN and CDR2 SYDVKM. CDR3: CASSSSGGPRNEQFF. For the CDR3, the DNA is TGTGCCAGCAGTTCCTCGGGGGGGCCTAGGAATGAGCAGTTCTTC. The entire variable domain, with the rest obtained from reference TRBV28 and TRBJ2-1, is as follows: DVKVTQSSRYLVKRTGEKVFLECVQDMDHENMFWYRQDPGLGLRLIYFSYDVKMKEKGDIPEGYSVSREKKERFSLILESASTNQTSMYLCASSSSGGPRNEQFFGPGTRLTVL.

V usage is TRBV4-1 and J usage is TRBJ1-1; D possibly corresponds to TRBD1 (5 bases). Trimming removed 3 bases from V and 6 bases from J, with 11 bases in between. This CDR3 has 13 residues. Germline-derived CDR1 and CDR2 are MGHRA and YSYEKL. The CDR3, as DNA: TGCGCCAGCAGCCAGATGTTGGGGGCTGAAGCTTTCTTT. This translates into CASSQMLGAEAFF.

J is TRBJ1-2 and V is TRBV29-1; D possibly corresponds to TRBD1 (6 bases). The V gene lost 3 bases and the J gene lost 5 bases, with 16 bases spanning the gap. The CDR3 consists of 14 residues. CDR1 is SQVTM, CDR2 ANQGSEA, per germline. CDR3 region: CSVEGGRGEYGYTF. CDR3 DNA sequence: TGCAGCGTTGAGGGTGGCAGGGGAGAATATGGCTACACCTTC.

V usage is TRBV25-1 and J usage is TRBJ2-5; 8 bases are shared with TRBD1. This CDR3 contains 14 residues. After removal of 2 bases from V and 5 bases from J, the junction contained 4 bases not matched to a gene. CDR1 is MGHDK, CDR2 SYGVNS, per germline. CDR3: CASSEGQGAETQYF. The CDR3 DNA reads as TGTGCCAGCAGTGAAGGGCAGGGGGCTGAGACCCAGTACTTC.

J is TRBJ2-1 and V is TRBV15; 9 bases align to TRBD1. Per germline, CDR1 LNHNV and CDR2 YYDKDF (reference sequence). The CDR3 is made up of 15 amino acids. Trimming at V came to 0 bases and at J to 5 bases, leaving 2 bases not matched to a gene. The CDR3, as DNA: TGTGCCACCAGCAGAGAGGACAGGGGCCACAATGAGCAGTTCTTC. As protein: CATSREDRGHNEQFF.

V and J are TRBV5-1 and TRBJ2-1, with 10 bases that match TRBD1. With 3 bases clipped from V and 5 bases from J, the junction kept 2 bases outside the gene matches. Germline CDR1 reads SGHRS; CDR2 reads YFSETQ. CDR3 length equals 14 residues. DNA of the CDR3: TGCGCCAGCAGCTCGGGACAGGGGAACAATGAGCAGTTCTTC. Protein sequence: CASSSGQGNNEQFF.

The count of this clonotype is one. The V and J genes are TRBV12-5 and TRBJ2-7, with D possibly being TRBD2 (5 bases). Germline CDR1 LGHNT, CDR2 FRNRAP. Trimming removed 6 bases at V and 4 bases at J, with 7 bases between. This CDR3 is 11 amino acids long. The CDR3 loop is CASGLAYEQYF. The CDR3 nucleotides are TGTGCTAGTGGGTTAGCGTACGAGCAGTACTTC.

The chain joins TRBV6-5 to TRBJ2-1; 7 bases map to TRBD2. The CDR3 has 12 residues. From germline, CDR1 is MNHEY and CDR2 SVGAGI. J lost 3 bases, V lost 8 bases, and 1 base had no gene match. The CDR3 DNA reads as TGTGCCAGCGGGGGGGACTACAATGAGCAGTTCTTC. It specifies CASGGDYNEQFF.

V gene TRBV18 combines with J gene TRBJ2-3, with D maybe TRBD1 (6 bases). This CDR3 has 13 residues. V gave up 8 bases and J gave up 2 bases, with 11 bases separating them. CDR1 and CDR2 from the germline V gene are KGHSH and LQKENI. The DNA of the CDR3 is TGTGCCAGCCGACAGGAACCCACAGATACGCAGTATTTT. Its translation is CASRQEPTDTQYF.

The CDR3 loop reads CSARDRSGGGPYNEQFF. CDR3 nucleotide sequence: TGCAGTGCTAGAGATCGAAGCGGCGGGGGGCCCTACAATGAGCAGTTCTTC. This chain uses TRBV20-1 with TRBJ2-1, with 8 bases that match TRBD2. Looked up from germline, CDR1 is DFQATT and CDR2 is SNEGSKA (reference sequence). The trim removed 0 bases at V and 2 bases at J, leaving 9 bases unmatched. The CDR3 has 17 amino acids.

The chain carries TRBV18 and TRBJ2-5, with 10 bases aligning to TRBD1. The CDR3 length is 18 residues. The V segment lost 3 bases and the J segment 1 base; nucleotides outside the gene matches: 11. Germline CDR1 KGHSH, CDR2 LQKENI. DNA of the CDR3: TGTGCCAGCTCACCCCGGGACAGGGGTCAAAAGAGCCAAGAGACCCAGTACTTC. It is translated as CASSPRDRGQKSQETQYF.

This sequence joins TRBV30 and TRBJ1-1; D is uncertain. This CDR3 is built from 10 residues. V lost 6 bases to trimming and J lost 8 bases, with 10 bases between them. CDR1 is GTSNPN and CDR2 is SVGIG in the germline V gene (reference sequence). CDR3 loop: CACLQEEAFF. DNA for the CDR3: TGTGCCTGCCTCCAGGAGGAAGCTTTCTTT.

The V and J genes are TRBV29-1 and TRBJ1-2, with D possibly TRBD1 on 5 matching bases. The germline gives CDR1 SQVTM, CDR2 ANQGSEA. This CDR3 is built from 14 residues. Trimming cost V 2 bases and J 6 bases, with 16 bases left between them. This CDR3 reads CSVELRLGADGYTF. The CDR3, as DNA: TGCAGCGTTGAATTGCGGCTCGGGGCGGATGGCTACACCTTC.

The chain employs TRBV13 and TRBJ1-1; D is unclear. Germline V gives CDR1 PRHDT, CDR2 FYEKMQ (reference sequence). The CDR3 runs 12 residues. With 5 bases removed from V and 5 bases from J, the gap between germline ends came to 9 bases. DNA of the CDR3: TGTGCCAGCAGCCCCCTTAGGACTGAAGCTTTCTTT. Translating gives CASSPLRTEAFF.

The chain is built from TRBV19 and TRBJ2-5; D call uncertain. The germline V gene has CDR1 LNHDA and CDR2 SQIVND (reference sequence). The CDR3 covers 12 residues. Trimming removed 5 bases at V and 4 bases at J, with 8 bases between. In DNA, the CDR3 is TGTGCCAGTAGTGAGGATTTAGAGACCCAGTACTTC. It is translated as CASSEDLETQYF.

This chain joins TRBV5-6 and TRBJ2-7; maybe TRBD2 (6 bases). V lost 4 bases to trimming and J lost 7 bases, with 21 bases between them. The CDR3 totals 15 residues. Looked up from germline, CDR1 is SGHDT and CDR2 is YYEEEE. The CDR3 nucleotides are TGTGCCAGCAGCCCGGGGACTGGGCCTACTAAGGAGCAGTACTTC. This translates into CASSPGTGPTKEQYF.

This clonotype has only a few counts. V and J are TRBV7-9 and TRBJ2-2; D gene ambiguous. V lost 3 bases and J lost 6, with 2 bases in between. This CDR3 contains 11 residues. Germline-derived CDR1 and CDR2 are SEHNR and FQNEAQ (reference sequence). The chain's CDR3 is CASSFAGELFF. In nucleotides, the CDR3 is TGTGCCAGCAGCTTTGCCGGGGAGCTGTTTTTT.

The chain employs TRBV27 and TRBJ2-7, with D uncertain. This CDR3 has 14 residues. Looked up from germline, CDR1 is MNHEY and CDR2 is SMNVEV (reference sequence). The ends were cut back, 3 bases at V and 4 bases at J, with 13 bases in the middle. Here the CDR3 reads CASSFVGGDYEQYF. The CDR3 DNA reads TGTGCCAGCAGTTTTGTCGGTGGCGATTACGAGCAGTACTTC.

The chain employs TRBV28 and TRBJ2-7; 7 nucleotides align to TRBD2. The V gene's germline CDR1 is MDHEN and CDR2 SYDVKM. V trimming: 7 bases; J trimming: 4 bases; junction bases outside the gene matches: 7. The CDR3 covers 13 residues. This CDR3 reads CASIREGTYEQYF. CDR3 coding DNA: TGTGCCAGCATTAGGGAGGGGACTTACGAGCAGTACTTC.

The chain links TRBV13 to TRBJ2-1; 9 bases fit TRBD1. The V gene's germline CDR1 is PRHDT and CDR2 FYEKMQ (reference sequence). With V trimmed by 5 bases and J by 7 bases, 12 bases remained unmatched. This CDR3 has 16 residues. As DNA, the CDR3 is TGTGCCAGCAGCCCCCCACCAGGGACAGGGCTAAATGAGCAGTTCTTC. It is translated as CASSPPPGTGLNEQFF.